One and the same sample provided the 23 T cell receptor beta chains below, sequenced in a study of shared clonotypes between healthy human individuals. Measured with immunoSEQ multiplex PCR; TCRdb has only the in-frame clones, and not every one. Of roughly 520,000 clones in the sample, 90% to 97% are singletons; the top ten hold approximately 0.067%. Sequencing was performed on naive CD4+ T cells sorted from blood. Subset: CD45RA+ positively selected. Receptor source: a woman aged 25-40 years in good health.

This chain uses TRBV28 with TRBJ1-5; no clear D gene. CDR1 and CDR2 from the germline V gene are MDHEN and SYDVKM. Trimming shortened V by 3 bases and J by 0 bases, and 24 bases separated the two germline ends. The CDR3 is 20 amino acids. CDR3 residues: CASSFSSVTGLRGSNQPQHF. Written as DNA, the CDR3 is TGTGCCAGCAGTTTTTCTTCTGTGACCGGACTCCGGGGTAGCAATCAGCCCCAGCATTTT.

J is TRBJ1-2 and V is TRBV6-1, with TRBD1 identical over 9 bases. The length of the CDR3 is 12 residues. V lost 8 bases and J lost 7; bases outside the gene matches: 5. CDR1 and CDR2 from the germline V gene are MNHNS and SASEGT. CDR3 residues: CASRQGESGYTF. The CDR3 nucleotides read TGTGCCAGCCGACAGGGGGAAAGTGGCTACACCTTC.

CDR3 protein: CASSGLGDPYEQYF. DNA for the CDR3: TGTGCCAGTAGTGGGTTGGGGGACCCCTACGAGCAGTACTTC. V is TRBV19 and J is TRBJ2-7; D possibly uses TRBD1 or TRBD2 (5 bases each). Trimming cost V 5 bases and J 2 bases, with 13 bases left between them. Germline CDR1 LNHDA, CDR2 SQIVND (reference sequence). The CDR3 length is 14 residues. The full variable domain, rest sourced from reference TRBV19 and TRBJ2-7, is DGGITQSPKYLFRKEGQNVTLSCEQNLNHDAMYWYRQDPGQGLRLIYYSQIVNDFQKGDIAEGYSVSREKKESFPLTVTSAQKNPTAFYLCASSGLGDPYEQYFGPGTRLTVT.

The rearrangement uses TRBV10-3 and TRBJ2-1; TRBD1 is a possible D gene (5 bases). The CDR3 runs to 16 residues. Trimming took 8 bases from V and 5 from J, leaving 22 bases between them. CDR1 is ENHRY, CDR2 SYGVKD, per germline. The CDR3 loop is CAISKAIGETDNEQFF. In DNA, the CDR3 is TGTGCCATCTCGAAGGCTATCGGAGAGACAGACAATGAGCAGTTCTTC.

J is TRBJ1-5 and V is TRBV19; D is possibly TRBD1 (6 bases). The CDR3 has 15 residues. Trimming removed 8 bases at V and 1 base at J, with 15 bases between. The germline V gene has CDR1 LNHDA and CDR2 SQIVND (reference sequence). CDR3 in amino acids: CASSLRGRSNQPQHF. CDR3 coding DNA: TGTGCCAGTTCCCTCCGGGGGCGGAGCAATCAGCCCCAGCATTTT.

CDR3 DNA: TGTGCCAGCAGCGGCCGAGGGACAGCTCAAGAGACCCAGTACTTC. Translated: CASSGRGTAQETQYF. This chain joins TRBV6-6 and TRBJ2-5, with 7 bases matching TRBD1. Germline values: CDR1 MNHNY, CDR2 SVGAGI (reference sequence). The CDR3 runs 15 residues. V shed 6 bases, J shed 2 bases, and the junction held 9 bases outside the gene matches.

This clone was recorded only once. V gene TRBV2 combines with J gene TRBJ2-1, with 10 bases matching TRBD2. J lost 9 bases, V lost 6 bases, and 5 bases had no gene match. This CDR3 is built from 13 residues. Germline V gene data show CDR1 as SNHLY and CDR2 as FYNNEI. CDR3 nucleotide sequence: TGTGCCAGCAGACTAGCGGGATCTGCTGAGCAGTTCTTC. Protein product: CASRLAGSAEQFF.

This chain joins TRBV5-8 and TRBJ2-7; 10 bases are shared with TRBD2. V trimming: 0 bases; J trimming: 4 bases; junction bases outside the gene matches: 10. The CDR3 is made up of 17 amino acids. The germline CDR1 and CDR2 sequences are SGHTS and YDEGEE. The CDR3 sequence is CASSLGLAGAQVYEQYF. In DNA form, the CDR3 reads TGTGCCAGCAGCTTGGGGCTAGCGGGAGCTCAGGTGTACGAGCAGTACTTC.

This clone was seen a single time. The chain links TRBV10-3 to TRBJ1-5; D perhaps matches TRBD1 (6 bases). The germline CDR1 and CDR2 sequences are ENHRY and SYGVKD. V was cut by 4 bases and J by 7 bases, with 8 bases left in between. CDR3 length: 12 residues. Here the CDR3 DNA reads TGTGCCATCAGTGGACAGGACCAGCCCCAGCATTTT. Residues: CAISGQDQPQHF.

The rearrangement links TRBV7-9 to TRBJ1-2, with a possible D match to TRBD1 (5 bases). This CDR3 has 15 amino acids. CDR1 is SEHNR and CDR2 is FQNEAQ in the germline V gene (reference sequence). Trimming removed 5 bases at V and 5 bases at J, with 18 bases between. CDR3 sequence (DNA): TGTGCCAGCAGCCCCGGGACCAACTCTTGGTATGGCTACACCTTC. The encoded protein is CASSPGTNSWYGYTF.

The V call is TRBV10-2, the J call TRBJ1-3; TRBD1 agrees at 7 bases. Germline-derived CDR1 and CDR2 are WSHSY and SAAADI. This CDR3 comprises 14 residues. The trim removed 9 bases at V and 2 bases at J, leaving 7 bases unmatched. CDR3 protein: CASTTGDPGNTIYF. The DNA for the CDR3 is TGCGCCAGTACTACAGGGGATCCTGGAAACACCATATATTTT.

This chain connects TRBV5-1 to TRBJ2-7; the match to TRBD1 covers 9 bases. The CDR3 length is 15 residues. Germline V gives CDR1 SGHRS, CDR2 YFSETQ. Losses at the gene ends were 6 bases for V and 2 bases for J; bases not matched to a gene: 9. CDR3 coding DNA: TGCGCCAGCAACCCGGACAGGGGACTTACCTACGAGCAGTACTTC. Its protein is CASNPDRGLTYEQYF.

V and J are TRBV5-5 and TRBJ2-7; 10 nucleotides align to TRBD2. With V trimmed by 6 bases and J by 0 bases, 6 bases remained unmatched. In germline, CDR1 is SGHKS, CDR2 YYEKEE (reference sequence). This CDR3 comprises 15 residues. CDR3 region: CASTLAGANSYEQYF. DNA of the CDR3: TGTGCCAGCACCCTAGCGGGAGCTAACTCCTACGAGCAGTACTTC.

The chain links TRBV6-5 to TRBJ1-1, with TRBD1 as a possible D gene (6 bases). Per the germline V gene, CDR1 is MNHEY and CDR2 is SVGAGI. V lost 2 bases and J lost 9, with 13 bases in between. This CDR3 is built from 13 residues. The CDR3 region has the DNA TGTGCCAGCAGTTACGGGGACAATACCCAAGCTTTCTTT. Its translation is CASSYGDNTQAFF.

J is TRBJ2-2 and V is TRBV4-2; TRBD2 agrees at 9 bases. CDR1 is LGHNA and CDR2 is YNFKEQ in the germline V gene. CDR3 length: 14 amino acids. V shed 4 bases, J shed 6 bases, and the junction held 3 bases outside the gene matches. The CDR3 loop reads CASSPLAGAGELFF. DNA for the CDR3: TGTGCCAGCAGCCCCTTAGCGGGAGCCGGGGAGCTGTTTTTT.

The chain joins TRBV2 to TRBJ1-4; 8 bases line up with TRBD1. This CDR3 spans 15 amino acids. Germline V gene data show CDR1 as SNHLY and CDR2 as FYNNEI. V shed 6 bases and J 0 bases; nucleotides not matched to a gene: 3. CDR3: CASREQGATNEKLFF. CDR3 bases: TGTGCCAGCAGGGAACAGGGGGCAACTAATGAAAAACTGTTTTTT.

Comments on this clone: Distinct nucleotide sequences in the sample also encode this CDR3. The rearrangement links TRBV5-1 to TRBJ2-1; TRBD2 agrees at 10 bases. J gave up 4 bases and V 0 bases, and 1 base lay outside the gene matches. Per the germline V gene, CDR1 is SGHRS and CDR2 is YFSETQ. CDR3 size: 15 residues. The CDR3 DNA reads as TGCGCCAGCAGCTTGGGACTAGCGGGTTACAATGAGCAGTTCTTC. This codes for CASSLGLAGYNEQFF.

This chain connects TRBV6-1 to TRBJ1-4; weak D call: TRBD1 (5 bases). V was trimmed by 11 bases and J by 4 bases, leaving 11 bases between them. The CDR3 runs to 12 residues. The germline V gene encodes CDR1 MNHNS and CDR2 SASEGT. This CDR3 reads CAGGRVNEKLFF. The CDR3 coding sequence is TGTGCCGGCGGCAGGGTTAATGAAAAACTGTTTTTT.

CDR3 loop: CATSKTGFSYEQYF. DNA for the CDR3: TGTGCCACCAGCAAAACAGGGTTCTCCTACGAGCAGTACTTC. This rearrangement joins TRBV15 to TRBJ2-7, with D possibly TRBD1 on 6 matching bases. The length of the CDR3 is 14 residues. Germline V gene data show CDR1 as LNHNV and CDR2 as YYDKDF (reference sequence). Trimming shortened V by 4 bases and J by 0 bases, and 10 bases separated the two germline ends. The full variable domain, in which reference TRBV15 and TRBJ2-7 provide the parts outside the CDR3, is DAMVIQNPRYQVTQFGKPVTLSCSQTLNHNVMYWYQQKSSQAPKLLFHYYDKDFNNEADTPDNFQSRRPNTSFCFLDIRSPGLGDTAMYLCATSKTGFSYEQYFGPGTRLTVT.

This sequence joins TRBV27 and TRBJ2-7, with 8 nucleotides matching TRBD2. The ends lost 2 bases at V and 3 bases at J; junction bases unmatched: 6. Germline CDR1 reads MNHEY; CDR2 reads SMNVEV (reference sequence). The CDR3 spans 15 residues. The CDR3 DNA reads TGTGCCAGCAGTTTAAAAGCGGGAGAAAACTACGAGCAGTACTTC. Its protein product is CASSLKAGENYEQYF.

The chain couples TRBV4-1 to TRBJ2-1; 12 bases are a match to TRBD1. This CDR3 has 17 amino acids. Germline trimming cut 1 base from V and 10 bases from J; bases unmatched to any gene: 11. In germline, CDR1 is MGHRA, CDR2 YSYEKL. The CDR3 DNA is TGCGCCAGCAGCCAAGGAGTCCGGGACAGGGGGCCCCGGGAGCAGTTCTTC. This codes for CASSQGVRDRGPREQFF.

This chain connects TRBV19 to TRBJ2-1; the match to TRBD2 covers 7 bases. CDR1 and CDR2 (germline): LNHDA, SQIVND (reference sequence). V trimming: 5 bases; J trimming: 0 bases; junction bases outside the gene matches: 7. This CDR3 has 16 residues. CDR3: CASSLGLVRSYNEQFF. The CDR3 DNA follows: TGTGCCAGTAGTCTAGGACTAGTACGCTCCTACAATGAGCAGTTCTTC.

The J gene is TRBJ2-7, the V gene TRBV28; D remains unclear. The CDR3 has 17 amino acids. Germline CDR1 and CDR2: MDHEN and SYDVKM. The V gene lost 2 bases and the J gene lost 6 bases, with 23 bases spanning the gap. The CDR3 spells CASSLVLGAVGPGEQYF. The DNA for the CDR3 is TGTGCCAGCAGTTTAGTTTTAGGTGCGGTAGGTCCGGGCGAGCAGTACTTC.